These T cell receptor beta chains were read from a single sample in a study of T cell repertoires in cytomegalovirus infection. TCRdb ran MiXCR on the reads and lists one entry per CDR3 protein. The sample lists nearly 450,000 distinct CDR3 sequences, about a third occurring once. The sample consisted of PBMCs. These receptors all come from a human donor in good health (CMV status not recorded). Some clones in this sample may be carry-over from other donors' samples. CDR3s include the opening cysteine and the closing phenylalanine or tryptophan. The order of the fields is D gene, V gene, clone size, J gene, CDR3 protein, CDR3 DNA. The D gene is left open where the match is weak. Clone size is shown for a subset of rows, as once, few, many or a class of expanded clone.

>-|TRBV11-2|-|TRBJ1-1
CASSLAAGTLLDEAFF
TGTGCCAGCAGCTTAGCGGCAGGGACCCTACTTGATGAAGCTTTCTTT
>-|TRBV7-9|few|TRBJ1-1
CASSLMGMGKNTEAFF
TGTGCCAGCAGCTTAATGGGGATGGGGAAGAACACTGAAGCTTTCTTT
>TRBD1|TRBV28|many|TRBJ1-6
CASSYYTGDTINSPLHF
TGTGCCAGCAGTTATTACACAGGGGACACGATCAATTCACCCCTCCACTTT
>-|TRBV7-2|few|TRBJ1-3
CASSFAGTGNTIYF
TGTGCCAGCAGCTTTGCAGGGACGGGAAACACCATATATTTT
>-|TRBV2|-|TRBJ1-2
CASSGLLGYTF
TGTGCCAGCAGTGGTCTATTGGGCTACACCTTC
>-|TRBV28|-|TRBJ1-2
CASSYPTGTTYGYTF
TGTGCCAGCAGTTACCCTACCGGGACGACGTATGGCTACACCTTC
>-|TRBV10-3|once|TRBJ2-7
CAISVEISSYEQYF
TGTGCCATCAGTGTAGAGATAAGCTCCTACGAGCAGTACTTC
>-|TRBV6-1|many|TRBJ2-1
CASSYQATSSYNEQFF
TGTGCCAGCAGTTATCAGGCAACCAGCTCCTACAATGAGCAGTTCTTC
>-|TRBV7-6|many|TRBJ2-2
CASSLTAGVAGELFF
TGTGCCAGCAGCTTAACGGCCGGGGTTGCCGGGGAGCTGTTTTTT
>-|TRBV10-3|many|TRBJ1-5
CAISDLVANQPQHF
TGTGCCATCAGTGATTTGGTAGCGAATCAGCCCCAGCATTTT
>-|TRBV2|-|TRBJ2-5
CASSAGIQETQYF
TGTGCCAGCAGTGCGGGTATCCAAGAGACCCAGTACTTC
>-|TRBV12-3/TRBV12-4|few|TRBJ2-2
CASSPNRGGTGELFF
TGTGCCAGCAGTCCAAACAGGGGAGGGACCGGGGAGCTGTTTTTT
>-|TRBV3-1|-|TRBJ1-4
CASSQGGGGHEKLFF
TGTGCCAGCAGCCAAGGGGGCGGCGGTCATGAAAAACTGTTTTTT
>-|TRBV19|few|TRBJ1-6
CASSSSRDKNSPLHF
TGTGCCAGTAGTTCCTCCCGAGACAAGAATTCACCCCTCCACTTT
>-|TRBV28|few|TRBJ2-1
CASTLESSYNEQFF
TGTGCCAGCACCCTAGAGAGCTCCTACAATGAGCAGTTCTTC
>TRBD2|TRBV5-4|-|TRBJ2-7
CASSQTSGGDYEQYF
TGTGCCAGCAGCCAAACCTCGGGGGGGGACTACGAGCAGTACTTC
>-|TRBV5-4|many|TRBJ2-3
CASSPPSTRDTQYF
TGTGCCAGCAGCCCCCCCTCAACGAGGGATACGCAGTATTTT
>TRBD1|TRBV7-7|many|TRBJ2-3
CASSSGQGPDTQYF
TGTGCTAGCAGCTCGGGACAGGGCCCAGATACGCAGTATTTT
>TRBD2|TRBV19|-|TRBJ2-3
CASRLATSTDTQYF
TGTGCCAGTAGACTAGCGACTAGCACAGATACGCAGTATTTT
>TRBD1|TRBV11-2|few|TRBJ1-2
CASSLYRTGYDGYTF
TGTGCCAGCAGCTTATACCGGACAGGGTACGATGGCTACACCTTC
>TRBD1|TRBV28|few|TRBJ1-3
CASSLAGGKSNTIYF
TGTGCCAGCAGTTTAGCAGGGGGCAAAAGTAACACCATATATTTT
>-|TRBV7-2|many|TRBJ2-7
CASSLVPKTYEQYF
TGTGCCAGCAGCTTAGTTCCCAAAACCTACGAGCAGTACTTC
>-|TRBV19|-|TRBJ2-4
CASSTGRPAKNIQYF
TGTGCCAGTAGTACCGGACGGCCAGCCAAAAACATTCAGTACTTC
>TRBD1|TRBV7-2|few|TRBJ2-1
CASSWTGGHEQFF
TGTGCCAGCAGCTGGACAGGGGGCCATGAGCAGTTCTTC
>-|TRBV6-2/TRBV6-3|few|TRBJ2-5
CASSYLWRETQYF
TGTGCCAGCAGTTACTTGTGGAGAGAGACCCAGTACTTC
>-|TRBV6-5|-|TRBJ2-7
CASSYGQFSYEQYF
TGTGCCAGCAGTTACGGGCAGTTCTCCTACGAGCAGTACTTC
>-|TRBV27|-|TRBJ1-4
CVSSSPGAGEEKLFF
TGTGTCAGCAGTTCCCCCGGGGCCGGGGAAGAAAAACTGTTTTTT
>-|TRBV19|-|TRBJ2-2
CASSIRANTGELFF
TGTGCCAGTAGTATACGTGCGAACACCGGGGAGCTGTTTTTT
>-|TRBV7-8|few|TRBJ1-2
CASSLVLGQDGYTF
TGTGCCAGCAGCTTAGTCTTGGGCCAGGATGGCTACACCTTC
>-|TRBV5-4|few|TRBJ2-5
CASSLAVRGQETQYF
TGTGCCAGCAGCTTGGCCGTGCGGGGTCAAGAGACCCAGTACTTC
>-|TRBV20-1|-|TRBJ2-5
CSAREPGGETQYF
TGCAGTGCTAGGGAACCCGGGGGAGAGACCCAGTACTTC
>-|TRBV9|-|TRBJ1-5
CASSVDGYNQPQHF
TGTGCCAGCAGCGTTGACGGATACAATCAGCCCCAGCATTTT
>-|TRBV20-1|-|TRBJ1-2
CSARVDGDFLDGYTF
TGCAGTGCTAGAGTTGATGGGGACTTCCTAGATGGCTACACCTTC
>-|TRBV7-6|many|TRBJ1-3
CASSLRSREHGNTIYF
TGTGCCAGCAGCTTAAGGTCCAGGGAGCACGGAAACACCATATATTTT
>-|TRBV24-1|few|TRBJ2-2
CATASAGNTGELFF
TGTGCCACTGCCTCAGCGGGCAACACCGGGGAGCTGTTTTTT
>-|TRBV28|many|TRBJ2-5
CASSPNVRVAKETQYF
TGTGCCAGCAGCCCAAACGTTCGGGTTGCAAAAGAGACCCAGTACTTC
>-|TRBV7-9|many|TRBJ2-1
CASSLGAGPYVEQFF
TGTGCCAGCAGCTTAGGAGCAGGGCCCTATGTTGAGCAGTTCTTC
>-|TRBV6-5|few|TRBJ1-4
CASKSVGTLREKLFF
TGTGCCAGCAAAAGTGTGGGGACTCTTCGTGAAAAACTGTTTTTT
>-|TRBV7-3|-|TRBJ1-1
CASSLRGQCGITEAFF
TGTGCCAGCAGCTTAAGGGGGCAGTGTGGAATCACTGAAGCTTTCTTT
>-|TRBV5-5|few|TRBJ2-1
CASSFRQSPQYEQFF
TGTGCCAGCAGCTTCCGCCAGTCCCCACAATACGAGCAGTTCTTC
>-|TRBV7-2|many|TRBJ2-3
CASSARTSGTQYF
TGTGCCAGCAGCGCCCGAACTTCGGGTACGCAGTATTTT
>-|TRBV6-5|few|TRBJ1-6
CASSYRGDRSPLHF
TGTGCCAGCAGTTACCGAGGCGATCGTTCACCCCTCCACTTT
>-|TRBV7-2|-|TRBJ1-3
CASSPGGGSGGNTIYF
TGTGCCAGCAGCCCCGGAGGGGGGTCTGGTGGAAACACCATATATTTT
>-|TRBV24-1|-|TRBJ2-7
CATSDEQGAYEQYF
TGTGCCACCAGTGACGAACAGGGCGCCTACGAGCAGTACTTC
>-|TRBV6-5|-|TRBJ1-6
CASSYSRVGNSPLHF
TGTGCCAGCAGTTACTCGAGGGTGGGTAATTCACCCCTCCACTTT
>-|TRBV12-3/TRBV12-4|few|TRBJ1-2
CASSLTPGLIYGYTF
TGTGCCAGCAGTTTAACCCCCGGACTGATCTATGGCTACACCTTC
>-|TRBV2|few|TRBJ1-2
CASSVSPRGYGYTF
TGTGCCAGCAGTGTGAGCCCTCGGGGCTATGGCTACACCTTC
>-|TRBV4-1|-|TRBJ1-5
CASSQGSASSNQPQHF
TGCGCCAGCAGCCAAGGGTCGGCGTCTTCTAATCAGCCCCAGCATTTT
>-|TRBV28|-|TRBJ1-5
CASRGSQPQHF
TGTGCCAGCAGGGGCAGTCAGCCCCAGCATTTT
>-|TRBV7-2|-|TRBJ1-1
CARSREPNTESFF
TGTGCCAGAAGCCGGGAGCCGAACACTGAATCTTTCTTT
>TRBD1|TRBV7-9|-|TRBJ2-5
CASSFPGTGDGETQYF
TGTGCCAGCAGCTTCCCCGGGACAGGGGACGGGGAGACCCAGTACTTC